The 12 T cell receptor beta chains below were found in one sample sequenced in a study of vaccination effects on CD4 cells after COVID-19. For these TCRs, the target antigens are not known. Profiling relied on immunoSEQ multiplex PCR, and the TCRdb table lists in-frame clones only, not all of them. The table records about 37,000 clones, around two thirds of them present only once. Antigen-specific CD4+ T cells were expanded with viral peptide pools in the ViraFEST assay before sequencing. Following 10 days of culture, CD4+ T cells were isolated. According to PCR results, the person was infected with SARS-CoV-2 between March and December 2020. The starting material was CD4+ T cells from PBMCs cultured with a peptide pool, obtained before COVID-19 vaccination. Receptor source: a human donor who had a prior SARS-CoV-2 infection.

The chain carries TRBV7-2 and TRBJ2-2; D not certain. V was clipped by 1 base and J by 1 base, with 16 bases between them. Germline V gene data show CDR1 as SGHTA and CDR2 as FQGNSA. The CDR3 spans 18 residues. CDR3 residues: CASSLVGRVNENTGELFF. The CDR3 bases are TGTGCCAGCAGCTTAGTTGGTCGGGTAAACGAGAACACCGGGGAGCTGTTTTTT.

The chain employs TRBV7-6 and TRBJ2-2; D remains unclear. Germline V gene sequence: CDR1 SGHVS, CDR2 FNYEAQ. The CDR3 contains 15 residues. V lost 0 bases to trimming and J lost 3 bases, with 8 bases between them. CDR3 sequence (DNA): TGTGCCAGCAGCTTAGCAGTGCCCCACACCGGGGAGCTGTTTTTT. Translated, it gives CASSLAVPHTGELFF.

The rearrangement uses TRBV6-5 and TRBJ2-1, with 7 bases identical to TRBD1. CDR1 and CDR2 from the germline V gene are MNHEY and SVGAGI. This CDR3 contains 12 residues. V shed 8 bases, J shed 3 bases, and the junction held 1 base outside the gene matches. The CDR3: CASGTVYNEQFF. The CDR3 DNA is TGTGCCAGCGGGACAGTCTACAATGAGCAGTTCTTC.

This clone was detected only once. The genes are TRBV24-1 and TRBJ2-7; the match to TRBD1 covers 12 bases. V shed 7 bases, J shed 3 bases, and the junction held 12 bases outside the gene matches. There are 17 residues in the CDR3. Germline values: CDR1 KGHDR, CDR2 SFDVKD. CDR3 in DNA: TGTGCCACCAGCTACTCCGGGACAGGGGGCATCTTCTACGAGCAGTACTTC. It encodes CATSYSGTGGIFYEQYF.

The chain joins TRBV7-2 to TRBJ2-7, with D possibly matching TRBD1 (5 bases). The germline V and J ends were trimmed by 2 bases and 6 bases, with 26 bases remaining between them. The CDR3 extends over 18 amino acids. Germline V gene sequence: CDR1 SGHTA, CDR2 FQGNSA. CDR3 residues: CASSLSVFRAAPPIEQYF. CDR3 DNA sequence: TGTGCCAGCAGCTTAAGTGTTTTCAGGGCTGCCCCCCCTATCGAGCAGTACTTC.

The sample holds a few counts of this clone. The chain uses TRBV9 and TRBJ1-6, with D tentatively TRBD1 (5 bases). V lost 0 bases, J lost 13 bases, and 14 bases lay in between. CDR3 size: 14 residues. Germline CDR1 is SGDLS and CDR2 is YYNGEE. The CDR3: CASSVEGDATPLHF. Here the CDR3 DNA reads TGTGCCAGCAGCGTAGAAGGGGACGCCACTCCCCTCCACTTT.

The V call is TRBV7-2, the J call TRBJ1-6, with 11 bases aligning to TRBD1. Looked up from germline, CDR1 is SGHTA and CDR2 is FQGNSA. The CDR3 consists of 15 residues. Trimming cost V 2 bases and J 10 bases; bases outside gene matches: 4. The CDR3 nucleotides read TGTGCCAGCAGCTTAAGGACAGGGGGCGGATCACCCCTCCACTTT. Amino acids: CASSLRTGGGSPLHF.

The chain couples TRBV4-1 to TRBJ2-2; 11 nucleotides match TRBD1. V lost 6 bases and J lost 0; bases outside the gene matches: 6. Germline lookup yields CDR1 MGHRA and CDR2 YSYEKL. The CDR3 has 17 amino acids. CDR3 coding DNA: TGCGCCAGCAGGCGGACAGGGGGCAACGCGAACACCGGGGAGCTGTTTTTT. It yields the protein CASRRTGGNANTGELFF.

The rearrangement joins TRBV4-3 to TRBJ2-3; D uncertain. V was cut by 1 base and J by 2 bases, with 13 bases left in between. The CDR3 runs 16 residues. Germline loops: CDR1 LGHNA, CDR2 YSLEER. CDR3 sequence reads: CASSQGAITTTDTQYF. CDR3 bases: TGCGCCAGCAGCCAAGGAGCTATCACTACCACAGATACGCAGTATTTT.

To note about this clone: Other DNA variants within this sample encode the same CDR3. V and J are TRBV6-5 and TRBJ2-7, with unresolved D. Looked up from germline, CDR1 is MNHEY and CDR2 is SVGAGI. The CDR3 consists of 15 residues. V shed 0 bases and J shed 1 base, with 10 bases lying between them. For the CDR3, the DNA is TGTGCCAGCAGTTACTCGGTGCTCGGGTCCTACGAGCAGTACTTC. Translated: CASSYSVLGSYEQYF.

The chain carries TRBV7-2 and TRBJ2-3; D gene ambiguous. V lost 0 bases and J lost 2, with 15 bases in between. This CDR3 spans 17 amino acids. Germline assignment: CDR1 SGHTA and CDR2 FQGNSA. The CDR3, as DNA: TGTGCCAGCAGCTTAGCTACAAAGTGGGGATACACAGATACGCAGTATTTT. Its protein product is CASSLATKWGYTDTQYF. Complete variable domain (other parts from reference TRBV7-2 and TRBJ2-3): GAGVSQSPSNKVTEKGKDVELRCDPISGHTALYWYRQSLGQGLEFLIYFQGNSAPDKSGLPSDRFSAERTGGSVSTLTIQRTQQEDSAVYLCASSLATKWGYTDTQYFGPGTRLTVL.

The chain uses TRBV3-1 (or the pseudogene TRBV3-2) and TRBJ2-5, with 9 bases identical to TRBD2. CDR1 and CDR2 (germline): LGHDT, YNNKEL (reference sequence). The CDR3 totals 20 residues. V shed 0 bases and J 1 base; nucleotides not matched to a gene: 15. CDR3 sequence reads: CASSQDRVGLAGIPQETQYF. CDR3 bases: TGTGCCAGCAGCCAAGATCGCGTGGGGCTAGCGGGGATACCCCAAGAGACCCAGTACTTC.